This TCR beta chain was profiled in a study of blood T cell repertoires in COVID-19. Only in-frame clones appear in the TCRdb table, and some are missing; sequencing was by immunoSEQ multiplex PCR. The sample has over 200,000 clones, about four fifths seen once. Germline CDR1 SGHTA, CDR2 FQGNSA. CDR3 length equals 16 residues. With 1 base clipped from V and 10 bases from J, the junction kept 13 bases outside the gene matches. Sequenced input: peripheral blood. The receptor comes from a woman aged 40 to 50 with active or convalescent COVID-19. The chain is built from TRBV7-2 and TRBJ2-1; 7 bases match TRBD2. This CDR3 reads CASSLDWREFSGEQFF. For the CDR3, the DNA is TGTGCCAGCAGCTTAGACTGGCGGGAGTTTTCAGGGGAGCAGTTCTTC.